The rows below give T cell receptor beta chains drawn from one sample of a study of blood T cell repertoires in COVID-19. Sequencing used immunoSEQ multiplex PCR; TCRdb keeps in-frame clones, though not all of them. Among over 250,000 clones, about 93% were seen once, and the ten largest hold about 1.1%. The sequenced sample consisted of PBMCs or T cells enriched from blood (not recorded which). The receptors originated from a woman in her 30s who had recovered from COVID-19. Each CDR3 is given with its conserved first and last residue. Clone size is shown for a subset of rows, as once, few, many or a class of expanded clone.

v_call,clone_size,j_call,cdr3_aa
TRBV7-9,NA,TRBJ2-5,CASNLGLAQETQYF
TRBV7-2,NA,TRBJ2-7,CASSPGALAGVGEQYF
TRBV4-3,NA,TRBJ1-6,CASSQEHGTSYNSPLHF
TRBV27,once,TRBJ2-3,CASSFPGLAGETDTQYF
TRBV6-2/TRBV6-3,NA,TRBJ1-2,CASSLQGGYGYTF
TRBV7-8,NA,TRBJ1-1,CASSFLAQDSEAFF
TRBV5-1,NA,TRBJ2-1,CASSLSSSYNEQFF
TRBV5-1,NA,TRBJ2-3,CASSLTSGSTDTQYF
TRBV29-1,NA,TRBJ2-3,CSVEPYRGTDTQYF
TRBV2,NA,TRBJ1-5,CASSERQVHSNQPQHF
TRBV28,NA,TRBJ2-7,CASSSPGRSYEQYF
TRBV3-1/TRBV3-2,NA,TRBJ1-2,CASSPDTTNYGYTF
TRBV19,NA,TRBJ1-1,CASSARDRGTEAFF
TRBV7-3,NA,TRBJ2-1,CASSLTGTGIGEQFF
TRBV11-3,NA,TRBJ2-7,CASSLGGSEEQYF
TRBV6-2/TRBV6-3,NA,TRBJ1-6,CASSTSGTAYSPLHF
TRBV29-1,NA,TRBJ2-1,CSVDGLAVYNEQFF
TRBV10-1,NA,TRBJ2-3,CASSESVRTGTSTDTQYF
TRBV5-1,once,TRBJ2-1,CASSVRLAGNNEQFF
TRBV11-2,NA,TRBJ1-1,CASSFMNTEAFF
TRBV27,NA,TRBJ1-2,CASSRTSINYGYTF
TRBV13,NA,TRBJ2-1,CASSRVGAYNEQFF
TRBV28,NA,TRBJ1-2,CASSLRLAGYTF
TRBV18,NA,TRBJ2-7,CASSSRTAYEQYF
TRBV15,NA,TRBJ2-7,CATSRDAGSAYEQYF
TRBV7-3,NA,TRBJ2-3,CASSSGLAERNTDTQYF
TRBV28,NA,TRBJ2-2,CASSLGGGTGELFF
TRBV5-4,NA,TRBJ1-1,CASSLIDRSNTEAFF
TRBV28,few,TRBJ2-3,CASSFNRGSGTDTQYF
TRBV10-1,NA,TRBJ1-4,CASGGVREKLFF
TRBV13,NA,TRBJ1-1,CASSPWDRGTEAFF
TRBV19,NA,TRBJ2-2,CASSTPRHGILAGELFF
TRBV7-9,NA,TRBJ2-7,CASSSGRLAAYYEQYF
TRBV4-1,NA,TRBJ2-5,CASSPGTSGRAGETQYF
TRBV10-1,NA,TRBJ2-5,CASSVGTGKETQYF
TRBV7-9,NA,TRBJ1-1,CASSSPYGQNTEAFF
TRBV19,NA,TRBJ2-3,CASSTLPSGRTDTQYF
TRBV6-5,NA,TRBJ1-4,CASRPPGVEKLFF
TRBV7-9,NA,TRBJ1-1,CASSARQGGTEAFF
TRBV6-2/TRBV6-3,once,TRBJ2-1,CASSPLAGAYNEQFF
TRBV27,many,TRBJ1-1,CASSLESGTKAFF
TRBV28,NA,TRBJ2-1,CASSPPGLPGNEQFF
TRBV5-5,NA,TRBJ1-5,CASSLAAGGNQPQHF
TRBV5-1,NA,TRBJ2-7,CASRLDSSSYEQYF
TRBV4-3,NA,TRBJ2-1,CASSQGGTSGWYEQFF
TRBV10-3,NA,TRBJ2-2,CAISAGQASSGVTGELFF
TRBV12-1,NA,TRBJ2-7,CASSQGWTSGDRRYEQYF
TRBV7-6,NA,TRBJ2-2,CASSPRKAGGLNTGELFF
TRBV18,NA,TRBJ1-5,CASSSKSNQPQHF
TRBV6-5,NA,TRBJ2-1,CASSFTSGRAHEQFF
TRBV11-2,NA,TRBJ1-3,CASSLGSTGNTIYF
TRBV6-8,NA,TRBJ2-1,CASTNRDRGSPSGTPPHSYNEQFF
TRBV6-5,few,TRBJ2-7,CASSYDYDYEQYF